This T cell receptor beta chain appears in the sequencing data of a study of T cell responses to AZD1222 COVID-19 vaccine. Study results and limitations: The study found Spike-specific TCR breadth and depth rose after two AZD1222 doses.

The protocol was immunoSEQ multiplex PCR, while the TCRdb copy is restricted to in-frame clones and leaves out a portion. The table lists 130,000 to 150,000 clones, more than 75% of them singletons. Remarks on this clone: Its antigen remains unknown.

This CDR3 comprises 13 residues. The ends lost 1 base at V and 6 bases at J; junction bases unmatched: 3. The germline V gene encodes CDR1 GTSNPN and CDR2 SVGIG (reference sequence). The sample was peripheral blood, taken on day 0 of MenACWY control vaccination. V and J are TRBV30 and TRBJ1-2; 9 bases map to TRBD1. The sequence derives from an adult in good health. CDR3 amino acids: CAWSAGTGNGYTF. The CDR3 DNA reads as TGTGCCTGGAGTGCGGGGACAGGGAATGGCTACACCTTC.